Shown below are 5 T cell receptor beta chains from a single sample sequenced in a study of PD-1 blockade in classical Hodgkin lymphoma. Clones were read by immunoSEQ multiplex PCR, and TCRdb kept only the in-frame ones, dropping some. The profile shows 25,000 or so clones, more than 80% of them singletons. Time point given: cycle 4 day 1 (C4D1), after more than five weeks of nivolumab. Every patient relapsed after autologous stem cell transplantation, and brentuximab vedotin exposure varied. The CD4+ T cells used were purified from thawed PBMCs through magnetic negative selection. The sample in question was CD4+ T cells from blood, obtained before the fourth cycle of nivolumab. The origin of the receptors is a human donor with classical Hodgkin lymphoma.

V gene TRBV7-2 combines with J gene TRBJ1-1; the D is unclear. Trimming stripped 5 bases from V and 1 base from J, with 8 bases between. The CDR3 length is 13 residues. Germline CDR1 reads SGHTA; CDR2 reads FQGNSA. CDR3 sequence reads: CASSTRQNTEAFF. The CDR3, as DNA: TGTGCCAGCAGCACACGACAGAACACTGAAGCTTTCTTT.

Of note for this clone: The same CDR3 also results from other DNA sequences found in this sample. The chain uses TRBV7-2 and TRBJ2-1; D not certain. In germline, CDR1 is SGHTA, CDR2 FQGNSA. V shed 2 bases and J shed 4 bases, with 6 bases lying between them. This CDR3 spans 13 amino acids. Here the CDR3 DNA reads TGTGCCAGCAGCTTAAAAGGATACAATGAGCAGTTCTTC. Translation gives CASSLKGYNEQFF. Using reference TRBV7-2 and TRBJ2-1 for the parts outside the CDR3, the full variable domain is GAGVSQSPSNKVTEKGKDVELRCDPISGHTALYWYRQSLGQGLEFLIYFQGNSAPDKSGLPSDRFSAERTGGSVSTLTIQRTQQEDSAVYLCASSLKGYNEQFFGPGTRLTVL.

The chain is built from TRBV9 and TRBJ2-2; D possibly corresponds to TRBD1 (6 bases). The CDR3 is made up of 15 amino acids. The germline CDR1 and CDR2 sequences are SGDLS and YYNGEE. The V and J ends lost 0 bases and 5 bases respectively, with 11 bases between them. This CDR3 is CASSVATGGTGELFF. For the CDR3, the DNA is TGTGCCAGCAGCGTAGCGACAGGCGGAACCGGGGAGCTGTTTTTT.

The chain links TRBV6-5 to TRBJ1-4; no clear D. Between the trimmed V and J ends, which lost 5 bases and 4 bases, there was a span of 8 bases. From germline, CDR1 is MNHEY and CDR2 SVGAGI. The CDR3 is 13 residues long. The CDR3, as DNA: TGTGCCAGCAGTCGGGCTTATAATGAAAAACTGTTTTTT. It specifies CASSRAYNEKLFF.

J is TRBJ1-4 and V is TRBV5-8, with 8 bases fitting TRBD1. Germline V CDR1 and CDR2: SGHTS, YDEGEE. Trimming took 4 bases from V and 17 from J; bases not matched to a gene: 7. This CDR3 comprises 11 residues. For the CDR3, the DNA is TGTGCCAGCAGCGCCGGGACAGGTGGTTTTTTT. Translation gives CASSAGTGGFF.